The clone carrying this TCR beta chain was recorded only once. The V segment lost 2 bases and the J segment 4 bases; nucleotides outside the gene matches: 23. There are 20 residues in the CDR3. The germline gives CDR1 SGHNT, CDR2 YYREEE (reference sequence). The data belong to a study of blood T cell repertoires in COVID-19. The wider study: In each case, the material was cDNA or gDNA derived from T cells, B-cell-depleted T cells, or PBMCs.

Individuals drawn from 20 to 25 US areas were about 18 to 90 years old. Which cohort a participant joined came from the clinical history participants gave. The authors' processing: Counts of nucleated cells, estimated from reference gene primer amplification, were obtained. The method was immunoSEQ multiplex PCR; TCRdb's version includes in-frame clones alone and lacks a portion of them. That table furnishes V, J and clone size, whereas the DNA furnished D and trimming. The sample comprises roughly 200,000 clones, approximately 86% of which are singletons, and approximately 4% rests with the top ten.

The sequence derives from a woman aged 25 to 39 who had been exposed to COVID-19. The V and J genes are TRBV5-4 and TRBJ1-2; TRBD1 matches 7 bases. The material sequenced was PBMCs or T cells enriched from blood (not recorded which). The CDR3 spells CASSFGQESITLNWLYGYTF. CDR3 coding DNA: TGTGCCAGCAGCTTCGGACAGGAGAGTATTACTTTAAACTGGCTCTATGGCTACACCTTC.